The next 26 T cell receptor beta chains were all read from a single sample in a study of T cells in Graves' hyperthyroidism and ophthalmopathy. Regions amplified from RNA transcripts were the TCR beta CDR3 regions. HTBI primers were employed in a first-round RT-PCR of the TCR CDR3. TCRdb re-analysed the multiplex PCR reads in MiXCR, keeping a single row per CDR3 protein. The data contain approximately 520,000 distinct CDR3 sequences, around 21% of them seen just once; the ten biggest clones take up more than 20%. Sequencing used blood. Source of these receptors: a young man with Graves' hyperthyroidism.

The V gene is TRBV28, the J gene TRBJ2-2, with 8 positions matching TRBD1. V trimming: 8 bases; J trimming: 4 bases; junction bases outside the gene matches: 12. The CDR3 runs 16 residues. CDR1 and CDR2 (germline): MDHEN, SYDVKM. The CDR3 sequence is CASGSRQGRSTGELFF. In DNA, the CDR3 is TGTGCCAGCGGTTCACGACAGGGGCGTTCCACCGGGGAGCTGTTTTTT.

This clonotype was counted many times. V usage is TRBV5-4 and J usage is TRBJ1-5; 7 nucleotides match TRBD1. This CDR3 comprises 14 residues. Germline V gene lookup returns CDR1 SGHNT and CDR2 YYREEE (reference sequence). V was pared by 4 bases and J by 3 bases, with 4 bases of the junction left unmatched. The CDR3: CASSNGTVNQPQHF. CDR3 sequence (DNA): TGTGCCAGCAGCAATGGGACAGTCAATCAGCCCCAGCATTTT.

This clonotype was seen at least ten times. The V and J genes are TRBV12-3 or TRBV12-4 and TRBJ2-5; 11 nucleotides align to TRBD2. The V segment lost 2 bases and the J segment 1 base; nucleotides outside the gene matches: 6. This CDR3 is 17 amino acids long. CDR3 loop: CASSLRMLAGGQETQYF. The CDR3 DNA follows: TGTGCCAGCAGTTTAAGGATGCTAGCGGGGGGCCAAGAGACCCAGTACTTC.

This clonotype was seen at least ten times. The genes are TRBV2 and TRBJ2-7; D may be TRBD2 (6 bases). V lost 0 bases, J lost 4 bases, and 13 bases lay in between. This CDR3 has 15 residues. Germline loops: CDR1 SNHLY, CDR2 FYNNEI. The CDR3 DNA reads as TGTGCCAGCAGTGAAGCGCTTGGGGGACTTTACGAGCAGTACTTC. Its protein is CASSEALGGLYEQYF.

This clonotype has at least ten counts. The chain recombines TRBV7-6 with TRBJ2-5; no definite D call. The V end lost 1 base, the J end lost 4 bases, and 10 bases lay between the germline ends. CDR3 length: 14 amino acids. The germline V gene has CDR1 SGHVS and CDR2 FNYEAQ. The CDR3 DNA reads as TGTGCCAGCAGCTTAGGTCCTTCGGGAGAGACCCAGTACTTC. This translates into CASSLGPSGETQYF.

This clonotype was counted many times. The J gene is TRBJ2-5, the V gene TRBV20-1; D unclear. The CDR3 loop spans 14 amino acids. The V gene lost 1 base and the J gene lost 1 base, with 10 bases spanning the gap. Germline V gene sequence: CDR1 DFQATT, CDR2 SNEGSKA (reference sequence). The CDR3 loop is CSARGNQRQETQYF. CDR3 bases: TGCAGTGCTAGAGGGAACCAGCGCCAAGAGACCCAGTACTTC.

This clonotype has more than one count but fewer than ten. This rearrangement joins TRBV11-2 to TRBJ2-6; D unresolved. Trimming removed 3 bases at V and 0 bases at J, with 9 bases between. The CDR3 is made up of 16 amino acids. Germline-derived CDR1 and CDR2 are SGHAT and FQNNGV. CDR3 in DNA: TGTGCCAGCAGCTTGCCGCGTGCCTCTGGGGCCAACGTCCTGACTTTC. It translates to CASSLPRASGANVLTF.

This clonotype was seen ten or more times. This chain connects TRBV2 to TRBJ1-5, with TRBD1 as a possible D gene (5 bases). Germline V gives CDR1 SNHLY, CDR2 FYNNEI. The CDR3 contains 13 residues. The V gene lost 7 bases and the J gene lost 3 bases, with 10 bases spanning the gap. The CDR3 reads CASTGGDNQPQHF. CDR3 bases: TGTGCCAGCACGGGGGGGGACAATCAGCCCCAGCATTTT.

This clonotype has at least ten counts. This chain connects TRBV27 to TRBJ1-2, with D uncertain. V lost 2 bases and J 1 base, leaving 11 bases between the germline ends. Germline-derived CDR1 and CDR2 are MNHEY and SMNVEV (reference sequence). CDR3 length equals 15 residues. The CDR3 protein is CASSLGIGINYGYTF. The CDR3 DNA is TGTGCCAGCAGTTTAGGGATAGGGATTAACTATGGCTACACCTTC.

This clonotype showed up many times. The chain couples TRBV7-6 to TRBJ2-7; 12 nucleotides agree with TRBD1. The CDR3 loop spans 18 amino acids. Germline trimming cut 1 base from V and 4 bases from J; bases unmatched to any gene: 11. The V gene's germline CDR1 is SGHVS and CDR2 FNYEAQ. This chain's CDR3 is CASSLGAGGTGGIYEQYF. CDR3 coding DNA: TGTGCCAGCAGCTTAGGGGCTGGCGGGACAGGGGGCATTTACGAGCAGTACTTC.

This clonotype showed up many times. The gene calls are TRBV20-1 and TRBJ1-2; perhaps TRBD1 as D (6 bases). This CDR3 is 14 amino acids long. Per germline, CDR1 DFQATT and CDR2 SNEGSKA (reference sequence). Trimming removed 5 bases from V and 2 bases from J, with 15 bases in between. The CDR3 DNA reads TGCAGTGCTCACACCCCTACAGGGAACTATGGCTACACCTTC. Translating gives CSAHTPTGNYGYTF.

This clonotype was found many times. This sequence joins TRBV10-2 and TRBJ2-5; a possible D gene is TRBD1 (6 bases). Trimming pared 6 bases from V and 7 bases from J, leaving 15 bases between. Germline V gene data show CDR1 as WSHSY and CDR2 as SAAADI. The CDR3 has 13 amino acids. CDR3 sequence reads: CASSLDSRGTQYF. The CDR3 bases are TGCGCCAGCAGCCTGGACAGCCGAGGGACCCAGTACTTC.

This clonotype was counted at least ten times. The chain has TRBV12-5 and TRBJ1-1, with 8 bases identical to TRBD1. CDR3 length: 16 residues. V dropped 2 bases and J dropped 1; count of bases not matched to a gene: 6. Germline V lookup: CDR1 LGHNT, CDR2 FRNRAP. The CDR3, as DNA: TGTGCTAGTGGTTTGACGACAGGGGTCACGAACACTGAAGCTTTCTTT. This sequence encodes CASGLTTGVTNTEAFF.

This clonotype was seen more than once but under ten times. This chain joins TRBV5-1 and TRBJ2-7, with unresolved D. Trimming stripped 4 bases from V and 4 bases from J, with 15 bases between. From germline, CDR1 is SGHRS and CDR2 YFSETQ. The CDR3 is made up of 14 amino acids. CDR3: CASSREASGYEQYF. The DNA of the CDR3 is TGCGCCAGCAGCAGAGAGGCGTCCGGGTACGAGCAGTACTTC.

This clonotype was picked up a small number of times. This chain uses TRBV12-3 or TRBV12-4 with TRBJ2-5; the match to TRBD1 covers 7 bases. CDR3 length equals 13 residues. The V segment lost 5 bases and the J segment 5 bases; nucleotides outside the gene matches: 5. CDR3 coding DNA: TGTGCCAGCAGTAACAGGGGTGGGGAGACCCAGTACTTC. Its protein product is CASSNRGGETQYF.

This clonotype occurred many times. The V gene is TRBV2, the J gene TRBJ2-5; no definite D call. This CDR3 has 10 amino acids. In germline, CDR1 is SNHLY, CDR2 FYNNEI. With 2 bases removed from V and 7 bases from J, the gap between germline ends came to 2 bases. The CDR3 reads CASSEWTQYF. The CDR3 region has the DNA TGTGCCAGCAGTGAATGGACCCAGTACTTC. Full variable domain (remainder filled in from reference TRBV2 and TRBJ2-5): EPEVTQTPSHQVTQMGQEVILRCVPISNHLYFYWYRQILGQKVEFLVSFYNNEISEKSEIFDDQFSVERPDGSNFTLKIRSTKLEDSAMYFCASSEWTQYFGPGTRLLVL.

A word on this clonotype: A read error may account for a junction end that differs from germline. The chain's CDR3 is CASSQESGRGGKNIKYF. In DNA form, the CDR3 reads TGCGCCAGCAGCCAAGAGTCGGGCAGGGGAGGCAAAAACATTAAGTACTTC. This sequence joins TRBV4-1 and TRBJ2-4, with D possibly being TRBD1 or TRBD2 (6 bases each). The CDR3 loop spans 17 amino acids. The germline V gene has CDR1 MGHRA and CDR2 YSYEKL.

The genes are TRBV12-3 or TRBV12-4 and TRBJ1-1; unclear D gene. V lost 4 bases, J lost 3 bases, and 12 bases lay in between. This CDR3 comprises 14 residues. CDR3 bases: TGTGCCAGCAGTTATCCGGGATGGGACACTGAAGCTTTCTTT. Encoded protein: CASSYPGWDTEAFF.

This clonotype has ten or more counts. This sequence joins TRBV6-1 and TRBJ1-2, with D possibly TRBD1 on 5 matching bases. The CDR3 totals 15 residues. Germline CDR1 and CDR2: MNHNS and SASEGT. V lost 2 bases to trimming and J lost 4 bases, with 14 bases between them. The CDR3 nucleotides are TGTGCCAGCAGTGAAATCCCAGGGAGTATCTATGGCTACACCTTC. It yields the protein CASSEIPGSIYGYTF.

V gene TRBV12-3 or TRBV12-4 combines with J gene TRBJ1-2; D might be TRBD1 (5 bases). Trimming pared 5 bases from V and 5 bases from J, leaving 12 bases between. The CDR3 is 13 residues long. The CDR3 reads CASSPRVGYGYTF. The CDR3 DNA is TGTGCCAGCAGTCCCAGGGTAGGTTATGGCTACACCTTC.

The chain carries TRBV11-2 and TRBJ2-2; no definite D call. The CDR3 totals 13 residues. Trimming took off 0 bases at V and 6 bases at J, with 5 bases between the two ends. CDR1 is SGHAT, CDR2 FQNNGV, per germline. The CDR3 DNA is TGTGCCAGCAGCTTAGATCTGGCCGGGGAGCTGTTTTTT. This translates into CASSLDLAGELFF.

The sample holds many counts of this clonotype. CDR3 DNA sequence: TGTGCCAGCAGCTCCTTAGCGGGGGGATACGAGCAGTACTTC. This translates into CASSSLAGGYEQYF. The rearrangement joins TRBV11-2 to TRBJ2-7; 10 positions match TRBD2. This CDR3 is built from 14 residues. Trimming cost V 4 bases and J 4 bases; bases outside gene matches: 4. CDR1 is SGHAT, CDR2 FQNNGV, per germline.

This clonotype was recorded many times. The junction departs from the called germline gene at one end, perhaps through a read error. This chain links TRBV19 with TRBJ1-5; unclear D gene. The CDR3 is made up of 13 amino acids. Germline CDR1 reads LNHDA; CDR2 reads SQIVND (reference sequence). The CDR3 nucleotides read TGTGCCAGTAGTACCCTGAGGAATCAACCCCAGCATTTT. Its translation is CASSTLRNQPQHF.

This clonotype was observed at least ten times. V and J are TRBV11-2 and TRBJ2-5; D not resolved. The V gene lost 1 base and the J gene lost 0 bases, with 9 bases spanning the gap. This CDR3 is built from 15 residues. The germline V gene encodes CDR1 SGHAT and CDR2 FQNNGV. CDR3 residues: CASSLGRRNQETQYF. CDR3 nucleotide sequence: TGTGCCAGCAGCTTAGGTCGGCGGAACCAAGAGACCCAGTACTTC.

This clonotype came up many times. V gene TRBV19 combines with J gene TRBJ1-1, with D perhaps TRBD1 (5 bases). Germline V gene lookup returns CDR1 LNHDA and CDR2 SQIVND (reference sequence). The CDR3 sequence is 16 residues long. Trimming pared 5 bases from V and 6 bases from J, leaving 22 bases between. CDR3 protein: CASSSLLGVGAPEAFF. The CDR3 DNA sequence: TGTGCCAGTAGTTCCCTCTTGGGGGTAGGGGCCCCTGAAGCTTTCTTT. Combining the CDR3 with reference TRBV19 and TRBJ1-1 gives the whole variable domain DGGITQSPKYLFRKEGQNVTLSCEQNLNHDAMYWYRQDPGQGLRLIYYSQIVNDFQKGDIAEGYSVSREKKESFPLTVTSAQKNPTAFYLCASSSLLGVGAPEAFFGQGTRLTVV.

This clonotype was found a few times. The chain links TRBV20-1 to TRBJ1-5, with 7 bases aligning to TRBD1. V shed 3 bases, J shed 10 bases, and the junction held 6 bases outside the gene matches. Germline CDR1 and CDR2: DFQATT and SNEGSKA (reference sequence). This CDR3 region has 12 residues. In nucleotides, the CDR3 is TGCAGTGCTAGCAGGGGGAATCCCCCCCAGCATTTT. It codes for CSASRGNPPQHF.